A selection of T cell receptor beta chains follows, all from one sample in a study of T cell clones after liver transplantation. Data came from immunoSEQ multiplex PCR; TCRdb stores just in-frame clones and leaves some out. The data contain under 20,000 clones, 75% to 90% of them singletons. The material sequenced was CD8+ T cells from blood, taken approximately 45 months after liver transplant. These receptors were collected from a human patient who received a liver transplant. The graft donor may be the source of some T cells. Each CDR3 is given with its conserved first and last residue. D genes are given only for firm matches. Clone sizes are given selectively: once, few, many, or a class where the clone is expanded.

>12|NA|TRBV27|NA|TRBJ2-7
CASTGLSYEQYF
TGTGCCAGCACCGGGCTGTCCTACGAGCAGTACTTC
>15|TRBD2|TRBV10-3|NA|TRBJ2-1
CAISDGLAGENEQFF
TGTGCCATCAGTGATGGGCTAGCGGGAGAAAATGAGCAGTTCTTC
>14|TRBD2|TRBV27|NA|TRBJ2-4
CASSPGGLANIQYF
TGTGCCAGCAGCCCCGGCGGACTAGCGAACATTCAGTACTTC
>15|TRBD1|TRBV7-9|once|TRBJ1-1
CASSLISTGATEAFF
TGTGCCAGCAGCTTAATCTCCACAGGGGCAACTGAAGCTTTCTTT
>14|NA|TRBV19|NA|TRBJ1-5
CASNEGRFNQPQHF
TGTGCCAGTAACGAGGGGAGATTCAATCAGCCCCAGCATTTT
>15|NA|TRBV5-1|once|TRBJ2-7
CASSPVLQGTYEQYF
TGCGCCAGCAGCCCAGTCCTTCAGGGGACCTACGAGCAGTACTTC
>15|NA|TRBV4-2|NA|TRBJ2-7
CASSQNGNLPYEQYF
TGTGCCAGCAGCCAAAATGGGAACCTCCCCTACGAGCAGTACTTC
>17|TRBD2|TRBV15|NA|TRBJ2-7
CATSRDTATRGLYEQYF
TGTGCCACCAGCAGAGATACAGCGACTAGGGGACTATACGAGCAGTACTTC
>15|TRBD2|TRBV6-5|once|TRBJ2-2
CASSPREYNTGELFF
TGTGCCAGCAGTCCGCGGGAGTATAATACCGGGGAGCTGTTTTTT
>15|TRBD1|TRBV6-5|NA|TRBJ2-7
CASRRRQGREYEQYF
TGTGCCAGCAGACGACGACAGGGACGTGAGTACGAGCAGTACTTC
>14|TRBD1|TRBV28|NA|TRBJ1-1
CASSLTGESTEAFF
TGTGCCAGCAGTTTGACAGGGGAGAGTACTGAAGCTTTCTTT
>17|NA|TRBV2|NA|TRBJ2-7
CASSVETGEALSYEQYF
TGTGCCAGCAGTGTAGAAACAGGGGAGGCCCTCTCCTACGAGCAGTACTTC
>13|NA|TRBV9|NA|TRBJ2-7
CASSIGSNDEQYF
TGTGCCAGCAGCATTGGGAGTAATGACGAGCAGTACTTC
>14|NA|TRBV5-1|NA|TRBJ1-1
CASSLVAPNTEAFF
TGCGCCAGCAGCTTGGTGGCACCGAACACTGAAGCTTTCTTT
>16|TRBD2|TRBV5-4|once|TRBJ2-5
CASSSRFEREGETQYF
TGTGCCAGCAGCTCGCGTTTCGAGCGGGAAGGGGAGACCCAGTACTTC
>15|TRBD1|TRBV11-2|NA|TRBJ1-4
CASSLGTGVREKLFF
TGTGCCAGCAGCTTAGGTACAGGGGTAAGGGAAAAACTGTTTTTT
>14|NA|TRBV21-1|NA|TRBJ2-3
CATQGRREGDTQYF
TGTGCCACCCAGGGCCGGCGTGAGGGAGATACGCAGTATTTT
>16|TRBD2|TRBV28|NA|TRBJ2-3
CASSPPWSGVTDTQYF
TGTGCCAGCAGTCCGCCATGGAGCGGGGTCACAGATACGCAGTATTTT
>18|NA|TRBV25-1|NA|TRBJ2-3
CASSGINNLGQWTDTQYF
TGTGCCAGCAGTGGGATTAATAACTTAGGGCAGTGGACAGATACGCAGTATTTT
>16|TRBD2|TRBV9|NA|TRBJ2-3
CASASGTTTSTDTQYF
TGTGCCAGCGCTAGCGGGACTACCACTAGCACAGATACGCAGTATTTT
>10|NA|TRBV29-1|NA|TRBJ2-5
CSVVGETQYF
TGCAGCGTTGTAGGGGAGACCCAGTACTTC
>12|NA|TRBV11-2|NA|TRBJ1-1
CASSLDSTEAFF
TGTGCCAGCAGCTTAGATAGCACTGAAGCTTTCTTT
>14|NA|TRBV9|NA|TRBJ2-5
CASSVWIGSETQYF
TGTGCCAGCAGCGTATGGATAGGCTCAGAGACCCAGTACTTC
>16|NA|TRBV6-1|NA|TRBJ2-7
CASSEAKVAGIHEQYF
TGTGCCAGCAGTGAAGCCAAGGTGGCAGGGATTCACGAGCAGTACTTC
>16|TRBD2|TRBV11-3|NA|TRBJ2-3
CASSLGKGRVTNTQYF
TGTGCCAGCAGCCTCGGCAAAGGGAGGGTGACGAATACGCAGTATTTT
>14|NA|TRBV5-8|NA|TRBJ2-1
CASSFGQSYNEQFF
TGTGCCAGCAGCTTCGGACAGTCATACAATGAGCAGTTCTTC
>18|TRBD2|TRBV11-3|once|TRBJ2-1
CASSLGGSGRATYNEQFF
TGTGCCAGCAGCTTAGGGGGTAGCGGGAGGGCCACCTACAATGAGCAGTTCTTC